One and the same sample provided the 9 T cell receptor beta chains below, sequenced in a study of cytomegalovirus exposure and HLA in healthy donors. The data were produced by immunoSEQ multiplex PCR, yet TCRdb's version contains in-frame clones alone and is incomplete. The sample consists of 100,000 to 150,000 clones, approximately 89% of them appearing once. The sample was PBMCs. The receptors come from a woman aged 18 to 35 in good health and CMV-seronegative.

This clone was counted a single time. V usage is TRBV9 and J usage is TRBJ1-4; the match to TRBD1 covers 7 bases. This CDR3 region has 17 residues. Germline CDR1 reads SGDLS; CDR2 reads YYNGEE. V lost 1 base and J lost 4; bases outside the gene matches: 10. The CDR3, as DNA: TGTGCCAGCAGCGTAATGACAGGGACGGAAGGTAATGAAAAACTGTTTTTT. This codes for CASSVMTGTEGNEKLFF.

The chain couples TRBV5-1 to TRBJ2-5; 10 nucleotides align to TRBD2. This CDR3 has 18 amino acids. J gave up 5 bases and V 0 bases, and 13 bases lay outside the gene matches. CDR1 and CDR2 from the germline V gene are SGHRS and YFSETQ. CDR3 bases: TGCGCCAGCAGCTTGGATCAGATTAGCGGGGGGCGCCAGGAGACCCAGTACTTC. Translation gives CASSLDQISGGRQETQYF.

The chain has TRBV7-9 and TRBJ1-4; no definite D call. In germline, CDR1 is SEHNR, CDR2 FQNEAQ (reference sequence). V was trimmed by 5 bases and J by 6 bases, leaving 16 bases between them. This CDR3 contains 15 residues. CDR3 DNA: TGTGCCAGCAGCCCGCGAGTGGGGAGCTATGAAAAACTGTTTTTT. It specifies CASSPRVGSYEKLFF.

The chain joins TRBV6-6 to TRBJ1-3, with 10 bases matching TRBD1. Germline loops: CDR1 MNHNY, CDR2 SVGAGI (reference sequence). Losses at the gene ends were 6 bases for V and 4 bases for J; bases not matched to a gene: 3. The CDR3 is 14 residues long. The CDR3 sequence: CASSQTGGGNTIYF. The CDR3 bases are TGTGCCAGCAGCCAGACAGGGGGCGGAAACACCATATATTTT.

This clone came up once. This rearrangement joins TRBV5-8 to TRBJ2-2, with a possible D match to TRBD1 (6 bases). The V gene lost 3 bases and the J gene lost 5 bases, with 11 bases spanning the gap. This CDR3 has 14 amino acids. Germline assignment: CDR1 SGHTS and CDR2 YDEGEE. CDR3 region: CASSSYRDTGELFF. CDR3 bases: TGTGCCAGCAGCTCATACAGGGATACCGGGGAGCTGTTTTTT.

The chain carries TRBV19 and TRBJ1-2, with unresolved D. V was pared by 3 bases and J by 7 bases, with 18 bases between. CDR3 length equals 15 residues. Germline loops: CDR1 LNHDA, CDR2 SQIVND (reference sequence). The CDR3 coding sequence is TGTGCCAGTAGTATTCATGCACCCCGGTCCGCTGGCTACACCTTC. This encodes CASSIHAPRSAGYTF.

The chain links TRBV6-5 to TRBJ2-5; TRBD1 is a possible D gene (6 bases). CDR1 and CDR2 from the germline V gene are MNHEY and SVGAGI. Trimming removed 2 bases from V and 4 bases from J, with 14 bases in between. The CDR3 contains 15 residues. CDR3 DNA sequence: TGTGCCAGCAGTTACCTCGTCGGGACACGAGAGACCCAGTACTTC. As protein: CASSYLVGTRETQYF.

The chain links TRBV13 to TRBJ2-7; TRBD2 might be the D (5 bases). This CDR3 spans 16 amino acids. The V end was cut by 1 base, the J end by 3 bases, with 16 bases between. CDR1 is PRHDT and CDR2 is FYEKMQ in the germline V gene (reference sequence). The CDR3 region is CASSLVSGTTDYEQYF. CDR3 coding DNA: TGTGCCAGCAGCTTAGTCAGCGGTACAACCGACTACGAGCAGTACTTC.

The chain has TRBV29-1 and TRBJ1-1, with D possibly TRBD1 on 5 matching bases. CDR3 length equals 13 residues. Trimming took off 7 bases at V and 3 bases at J, with 15 bases between the two ends. Germline V lookup: CDR1 SQVTM, CDR2 ANQGSEA. The CDR3 region is CSGGEDTYTEAFF. CDR3 DNA sequence: TGCAGCGGGGGGGAGGACACATACACTGAAGCTTTCTTT.